A selection of T cell receptor beta chains follows, all from one sample in a study of blood T cell repertoires in COVID-19. This table comes from immunoSEQ multiplex PCR, and its TCRdb copy is limited to in-frame clones, with some not included. The repertoire holds roughly 85,000 clones, with roughly 90% as singletons. Sequencing was carried out using peripheral blood. These receptors all come from a man over 45 with active or convalescent COVID-19. CDR3s include the opening cysteine and the closing phenylalanine or tryptophan. The order of the fields is clone size, D gene, J gene, V gene, CDR3 protein, CDR3 DNA. A D gene is named only where the DNA matches it firmly. A row's size may be missing; if present it is once, few, many or a size class.

>NA|NA|TRBJ1-6|TRBV6-5
CASSPGGGGSPLHF
TGTGCCAGCAGCCCCGGGGGGGGTGGGTCACCCCTCCACTTT
>NA|NA|TRBJ2-2|TRBV19
CASRAGLNTGELFF
TGTGCCAGTAGAGCGGGCTTGAACACCGGGGAGCTGTTTTTT
>NA|NA|TRBJ1-2|TRBV18
CASSRGEGWILYTF
TGTGCCAGCTCCCGCGGTGAGGGTTGGATCCTCTACACCTTC
>NA|NA|TRBJ2-3|TRBV29-1
CSVRRGSTDTQYF
TGCAGCGTGCGAAGGGGATCCACAGATACGCAGTATTTT
>NA|TRBD1|TRBJ2-7|TRBV18
CASSPRQGAYEQYF
TGTGCCAGCTCACCCCGACAGGGGGCCTACGAGCAGTACTTC
>NA|NA|TRBJ1-1|TRBV7-2
CASSFQGFPMNTEAFF
TGTGCCAGCAGCTTTCAGGGGTTCCCCATGAACACTGAAGCTTTCTTT
>NA|TRBD1|TRBJ1-6|TRBV19
CASKSPGQGDSPLHF
TGTGCCAGTAAATCACCGGGACAGGGCGACTCACCCCTCCACTTT
>NA|NA|TRBJ1-4|TRBV27
CASSFNRVTLAEKLFF
TGTGCCAGCAGTTTCAACAGGGTCACTTTAGCAGAAAAACTGTTTTTT
>once|NA|TRBJ1-2|TRBV3-1/TRBV3-2
CASSQSQVVSYGYTF
TGTGCCAGCAGCCAATCCCAGGTAGTAAGCTATGGCTACACCTTC
>few|NA|TRBJ2-7|TRBV21-1
CASSKEREPPSHEQYF
TGTGCCAGCAGCAAAGAACGAGAGCCCCCATCGCACGAGCAGTACTTC
>NA|TRBD2|TRBJ2-5|TRBV2
CASRIAGRQYF
TGTGCCAGCAGGATAGCGGGGCGGCAGTACTTC
>NA|NA|TRBJ2-5|TRBV28
CASSLLGVETQYF
TGTGCCAGCAGTTTATTGGGAGTAGAGACCCAGTACTTC
>NA|TRBD1|TRBJ1-1|TRBV9
CASSVAGTGGRSFF
TGTGCCAGCAGCGTAGCTGGGACAGGGGGCAGGTCTTTCTTT
>NA|NA|TRBJ2-6|TRBV27
CASSLTRRGSLSGANVLTF
TGTGCCAGCAGTTTAACGAGGCGGGGCAGCCTCTCTGGGGCCAACGTCCTGACTTTC
>few|TRBD2|TRBJ2-1|TRBV5-1
CASSLEIGLAGVGEQFF
TGCGCCAGCAGCTTGGAGATTGGGCTAGCGGGGGTGGGGGAGCAGTTCTTC
>NA|TRBD2|TRBJ2-2|TRBV19
CASSPREGGTGELFF
TGTGCCAGTAGTCCAAGGGAGGGCGGCACCGGGGAGCTGTTTTTT
>NA|NA|TRBJ1-1|TRBV10-3
CAISERTVNTEAFF
TGTGCCATCAGTGAGAGGACAGTGAACACTGAAGCTTTCTTT
>NA|NA|TRBJ1-1|TRBV27
CASSSGFTEAFF
TGTGCCAGCAGCTCAGGGTTCACTGAAGCTTTCTTT
>NA|TRBD2|TRBJ2-5|TRBV27
CASSQPASGGGTQYF
TGTGCCAGCAGCCAACCGGCCAGCGGGGGAGGGACCCAGTACTTC
>NA|TRBD1|TRBJ1-5|TRBV5-1
CASGVGGKYAQPQHF
TGCGCCAGCGGGGTAGGGGGCAAATACGCTCAGCCCCAGCATTTT
>NA|TRBD1|TRBJ2-7|TRBV30
CAWTRRTGTYEQYF
TGTGCCTGGACCAGAAGGACAGGGACCTACGAGCAGTACTTC
>NA|TRBD1|TRBJ2-7|TRBV7-2
CASSFRGGPPPREQYF
TGTGCCAGCAGCTTCAGAGGGGGCCCCCCCCCTAGGGAGCAGTACTTC
>NA|NA|TRBJ1-1|TRBV5-1
CASSSSNSLNTEAFF
TGCGCCAGCAGCTCATCTAACAGCCTGAACACTGAAGCTTTCTTT
>NA|TRBD1|TRBJ1-2|TRBV30
CAWIRTGHGYTF
TGTGCCTGGATCCGGACAGGCCATGGCTACACCTTC
>NA|TRBD2|TRBJ2-2|TRBV11-3
CASSWGLAGDTGELFF
TGTGCCAGCAGCTGGGGACTAGCGGGGGACACCGGGGAGCTGTTTTTT
>NA|TRBD1|TRBJ1-5|TRBV10-3
CAISGDRISNQPQHF
TGTGCCATCAGTGGGGACAGGATCAGCAATCAGCCCCAGCATTTT
>NA|TRBD1|TRBJ1-6|TRBV11-2
CASNSRQGFNSPLHF
TGTGCCAGCAACTCAAGACAGGGGTTTAATTCACCCCTCCACTTT
>NA|NA|TRBJ1-1|TRBV5-4
CASSLRQPNTEAFF
TGTGCCAGCAGCTTACGACAGCCGAACACTGAAGCTTTCTTT
>NA|NA|TRBJ2-3|TRBV29-1
CSVGPKNGPDTQYF
TGCAGCGTTGGGCCAAAAAATGGGCCAGATACGCAGTATTTT
>NA|NA|TRBJ1-3|TRBV2
CASSEQVTSGNTIYF
TGTGCCAGCAGTGAGCAGGTGACCTCTGGAAACACCATATATTTT
>NA|TRBD1|TRBJ2-7|TRBV27
CASRTPGTGTYEQYF
TGTGCCAGCAGAACTCCCGGGACAGGGACCTACGAGCAGTACTTC
>NA|NA|TRBJ1-2|TRBV28
CASSPGQQLGYTF
TGTGCCAGCAGTCCCGGACAGCAATTAGGCTACACCTTC
>NA|TRBD1|TRBJ1-2|TRBV5-1
CASSSSRDRHGYTF
TGCGCCAGCAGCTCCTCCCGGGACAGGCATGGCTACACCTTC
>NA|TRBD2|TRBJ2-3|TRBV4-2
CASSQDPGLAGGGSHTDTQYF
TGTGCCAGCAGCCAAGATCCCGGACTAGCGGGGGGCGGCTCTCACACAGATACGCAGTATTTT
>NA|TRBD1|TRBJ1-1|TRBV7-2
CASSTATGWWSNTEAFF
TGTGCCAGCAGCACCGCGACAGGGTGGTGGTCGAACACTGAAGCTTTCTTT
>NA|TRBD2|TRBJ2-5|TRBV20-1
CSASPGTRGETQYF
TGCAGTGCTAGTCCCGGGACTAGAGGAGAGACCCAGTACTTC
>NA|TRBD1|TRBJ2-7|TRBV15
CATSRGQRSYEQYF
TGTGCCACCAGCAGGGGACAGCGCTCCTACGAGCAGTACTTC
>NA|TRBD1|TRBJ2-7|TRBV18
CASSPRDRGVEQYF
TGTGCCAGCTCACCACGGGACAGGGGTGTCGAGCAGTACTTC
>NA|NA|TRBJ2-2|TRBV3-1/TRBV3-2
CASSQAGITGELFF
TGTGCCAGCAGCCAAGCAGGGATCACCGGGGAGCTGTTTTTT
>NA|NA|TRBJ1-2|TRBV3-1/TRBV3-2
CASSQVTGTNYGYTF
TGTGCCAGCAGCCAAGTTACAGGGACTAACTATGGCTACACCTTC
>NA|TRBD1|TRBJ1-2|TRBV6-6
CASSQDQGAGGYTF
TGTGCCAGCAGCCAAGACCAGGGGGCGGGAGGCTACACCTTC
>few|TRBD1|TRBJ1-4|TRBV4-2
CASSGPDRENEKLFF
TGTGCCAGCAGCGGCCCGGACAGGGAGAATGAAAAACTGTTTTTT
>NA|NA|TRBJ1-6|TRBV19
CASKFVMAESSYNSPLHF
TGTGCCAGTAAGTTTGTGATGGCAGAAAGCTCCTATAATTCACCCCTCCACTTT
>few|TRBD2|TRBJ2-1|TRBV7-2
CASSETSGATYNEQFF
TGTGCCAGCAGCGAGACTAGCGGGGCAACCTACAATGAGCAGTTCTTC
>NA|NA|TRBJ2-2|TRBV6-6
CASSSRSAGELFF
TGTGCCAGCAGTTCGCGGTCGGCCGGGGAGCTGTTTTTT